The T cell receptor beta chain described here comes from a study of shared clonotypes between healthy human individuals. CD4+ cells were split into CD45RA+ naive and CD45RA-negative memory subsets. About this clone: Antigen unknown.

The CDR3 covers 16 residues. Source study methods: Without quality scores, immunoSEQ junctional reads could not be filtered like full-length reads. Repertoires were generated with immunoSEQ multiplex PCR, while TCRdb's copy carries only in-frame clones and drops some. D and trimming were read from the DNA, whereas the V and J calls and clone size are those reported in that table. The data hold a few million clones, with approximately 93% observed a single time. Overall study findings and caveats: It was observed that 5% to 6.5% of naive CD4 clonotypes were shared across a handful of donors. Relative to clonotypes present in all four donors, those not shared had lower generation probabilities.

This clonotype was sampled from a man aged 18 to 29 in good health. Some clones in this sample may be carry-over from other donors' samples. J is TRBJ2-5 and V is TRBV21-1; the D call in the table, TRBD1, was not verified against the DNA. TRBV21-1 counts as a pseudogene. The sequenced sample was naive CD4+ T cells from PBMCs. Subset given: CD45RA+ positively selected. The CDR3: CASSAPGGTVQETQYF. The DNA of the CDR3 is TGTGCCAGCAGCGCCCCCGGAGGGACAGTCCAAGAGACCCAGTACTTC.